This T cell receptor beta chain emerged from a study of shared clonotypes between healthy human individuals. Overall study results and limits: Donor scarcity curtailed the genetic and exposure-history diversity represented herein.

The repertoire was sequenced with immunoSEQ multiplex PCR; TCRdb's copy has only in-frame clones and lacks some. The sample consists of 950,000 to 1,300,000 clones, roughly 70% of them appearing once. Naive CD4+ cells were CD45RA-selected; the remaining cells were memory. Many counts were recorded for this clone. Antigen: not known. This CDR3 is built from 17 residues. V lost 0 bases, J lost 3 bases, and 15 bases lay in between. Germline V gives CDR1 LNHDA, CDR2 SQIVND (reference sequence). The TCR comes from a man younger than 30 in good health. V and J are TRBV19 and TRBJ1-5; the D is unclear. Sample: memory CD4+ T cells sorted from blood. Subset in this sample: CD45RA-negative fraction. CDR3 DNA: TGTGCCAGTAGTATAGAGGCGACGGAGCTGTACAATCAGCCCCAGCATTTT. Translating it yields CASSIEATELYNQPQHF.